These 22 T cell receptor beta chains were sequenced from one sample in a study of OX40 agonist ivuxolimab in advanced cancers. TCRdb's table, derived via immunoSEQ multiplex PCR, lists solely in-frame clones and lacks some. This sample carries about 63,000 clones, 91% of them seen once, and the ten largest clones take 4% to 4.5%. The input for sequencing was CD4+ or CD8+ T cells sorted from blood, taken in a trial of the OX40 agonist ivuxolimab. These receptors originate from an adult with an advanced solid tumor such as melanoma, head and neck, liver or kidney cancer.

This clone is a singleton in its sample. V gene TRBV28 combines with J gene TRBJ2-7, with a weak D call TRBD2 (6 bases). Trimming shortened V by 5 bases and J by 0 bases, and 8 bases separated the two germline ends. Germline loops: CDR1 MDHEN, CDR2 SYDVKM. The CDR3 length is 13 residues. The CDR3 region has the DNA TGTGCCAGCAGTATGGGACTCTCCTACGAGCAGTACTTC. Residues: CASSMGLSYEQYF.

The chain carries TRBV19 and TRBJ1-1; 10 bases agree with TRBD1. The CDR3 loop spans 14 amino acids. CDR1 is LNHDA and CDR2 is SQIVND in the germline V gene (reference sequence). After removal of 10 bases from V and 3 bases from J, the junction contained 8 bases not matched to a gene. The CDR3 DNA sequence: TGTGCCACCGACCGGACAGGGGGGGACACTGAAGCTTTCTTT. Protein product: CATDRTGGDTEAFF.

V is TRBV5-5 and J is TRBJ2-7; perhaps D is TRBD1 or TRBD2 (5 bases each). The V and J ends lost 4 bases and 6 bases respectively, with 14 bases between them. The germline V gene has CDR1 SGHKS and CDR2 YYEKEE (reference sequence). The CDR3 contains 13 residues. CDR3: CASSVAGTGEQYF. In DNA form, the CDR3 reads TGTGCCAGCAGCGTCGCTGGGACGGGCGAGCAGTACTTC. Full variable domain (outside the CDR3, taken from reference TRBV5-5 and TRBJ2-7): DAGVTQSPTHLIKTRGQQVTLRCSPISGHKSVSWYQQVLGQGPQFIFQYYEKEERGRGNFPDRFSARQFPNYSSELNVNALLLGDSALYLCASSVAGTGEQYFGPGTRLTVT.

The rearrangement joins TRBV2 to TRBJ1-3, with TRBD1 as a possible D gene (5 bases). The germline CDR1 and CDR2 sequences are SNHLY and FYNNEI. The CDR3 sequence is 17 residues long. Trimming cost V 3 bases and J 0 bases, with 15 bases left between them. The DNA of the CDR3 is TGTGCCAGCAGTGATGAGCAGGGTGACTTCTCTGGAAACACCATATATTTT. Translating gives CASSDEQGDFSGNTIYF.

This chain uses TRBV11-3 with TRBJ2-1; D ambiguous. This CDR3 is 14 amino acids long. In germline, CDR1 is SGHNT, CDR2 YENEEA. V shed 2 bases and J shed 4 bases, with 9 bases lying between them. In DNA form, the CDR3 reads TGTGCCAGCAGCTTAAGCAACGGTTACAATGAGCAGTTCTTC. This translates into CASSLSNGYNEQFF.

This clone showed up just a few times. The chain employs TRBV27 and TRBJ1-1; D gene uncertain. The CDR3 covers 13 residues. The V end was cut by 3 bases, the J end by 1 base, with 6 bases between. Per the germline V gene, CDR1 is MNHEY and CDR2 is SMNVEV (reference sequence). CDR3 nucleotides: TGTGCCAGCAGTTTCTCCGGGAACACTGAAGCTTTCTTT. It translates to CASSFSGNTEAFF.

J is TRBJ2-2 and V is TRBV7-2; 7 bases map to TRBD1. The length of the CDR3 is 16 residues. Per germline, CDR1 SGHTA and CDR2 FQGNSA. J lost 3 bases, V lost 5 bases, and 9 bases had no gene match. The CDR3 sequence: CASSTRRDSHTGELFF. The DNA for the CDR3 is TGTGCCAGCAGCACCCGAAGGGACAGTCACACCGGGGAGCTGTTTTTT.

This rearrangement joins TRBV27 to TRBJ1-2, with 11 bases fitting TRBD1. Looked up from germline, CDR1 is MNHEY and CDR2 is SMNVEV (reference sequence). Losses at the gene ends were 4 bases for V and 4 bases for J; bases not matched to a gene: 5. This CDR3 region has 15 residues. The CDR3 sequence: CASSYGTGGTYGYTF. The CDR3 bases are TGTGCCAGCAGTTACGGGACAGGGGGAACCTATGGCTACACCTTC.

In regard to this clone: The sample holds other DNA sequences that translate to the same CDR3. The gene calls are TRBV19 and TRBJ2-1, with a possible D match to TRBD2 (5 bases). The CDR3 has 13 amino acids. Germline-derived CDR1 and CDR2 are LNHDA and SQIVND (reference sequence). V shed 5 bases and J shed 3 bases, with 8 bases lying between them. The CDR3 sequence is CASSVGLYNEQFF. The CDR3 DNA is TGTGCCAGTAGTGTCGGACTCTACAATGAGCAGTTCTTC.

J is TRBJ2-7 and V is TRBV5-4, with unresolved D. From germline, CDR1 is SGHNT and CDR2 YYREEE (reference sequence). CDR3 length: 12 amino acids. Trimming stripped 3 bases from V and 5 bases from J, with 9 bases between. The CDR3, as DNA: TGTGCCAGCAGCTCTCTCACCCACGAGCAGTACTTC. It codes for CASSSLTHEQYF.

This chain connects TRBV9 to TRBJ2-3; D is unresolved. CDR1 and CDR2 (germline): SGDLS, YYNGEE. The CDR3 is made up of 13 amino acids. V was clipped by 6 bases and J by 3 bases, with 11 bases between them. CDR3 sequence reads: CASTLGFTDTQYF. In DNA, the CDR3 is TGTGCCAGCACTCTAGGCTTTACAGATACGCAGTATTTT.

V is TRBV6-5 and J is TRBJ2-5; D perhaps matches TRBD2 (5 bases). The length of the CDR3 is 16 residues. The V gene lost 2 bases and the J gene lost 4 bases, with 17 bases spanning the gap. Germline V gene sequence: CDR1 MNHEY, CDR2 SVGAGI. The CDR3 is CASSYDVASVGETQYF. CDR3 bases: TGTGCCAGCAGTTACGATGTAGCGTCGGTAGGAGAGACCCAGTACTTC.

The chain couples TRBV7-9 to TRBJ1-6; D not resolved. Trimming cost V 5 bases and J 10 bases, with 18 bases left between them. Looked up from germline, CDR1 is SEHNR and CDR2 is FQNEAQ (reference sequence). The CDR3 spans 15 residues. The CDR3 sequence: CASSPALPFHSPLHF. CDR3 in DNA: TGTGCCAGCAGCCCGGCCTTACCATTTCACTCACCCCTCCACTTT.

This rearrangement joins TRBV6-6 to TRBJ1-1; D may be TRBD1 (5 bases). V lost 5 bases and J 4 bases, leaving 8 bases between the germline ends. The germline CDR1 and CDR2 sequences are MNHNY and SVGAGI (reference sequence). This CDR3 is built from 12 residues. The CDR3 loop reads CASSGGGTEAFF. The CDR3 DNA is TGTGCCAGCAGTGGGGGAGGCACTGAAGCTTTCTTT.

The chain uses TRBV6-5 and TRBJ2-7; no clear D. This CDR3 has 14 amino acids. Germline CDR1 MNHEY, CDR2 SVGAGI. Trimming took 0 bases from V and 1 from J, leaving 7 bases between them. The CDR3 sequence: CASSYSGESYEQYF. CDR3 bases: TGTGCCAGCAGTTACTCTGGCGAGTCCTACGAGCAGTACTTC.

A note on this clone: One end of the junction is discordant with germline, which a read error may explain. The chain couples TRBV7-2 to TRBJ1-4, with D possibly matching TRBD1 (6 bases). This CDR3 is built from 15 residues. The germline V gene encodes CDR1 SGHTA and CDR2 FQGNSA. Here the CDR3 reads CASSPVGGAKEKLFF. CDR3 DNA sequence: TGTGCCAGCAGTCCCGTCGGGGGGGCTAAGGAAAAACTGTTTTTT.

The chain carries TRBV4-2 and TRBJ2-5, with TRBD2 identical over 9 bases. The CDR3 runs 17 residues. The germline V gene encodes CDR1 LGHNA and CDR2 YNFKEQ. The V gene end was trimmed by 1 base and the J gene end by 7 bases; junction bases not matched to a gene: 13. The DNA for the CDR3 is TGTGCCAGCAGCCAAGCGGCGGCTAGCGGGGAGGCAGGGACCCAGTACTTC. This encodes CASSQAAASGEAGTQYF.

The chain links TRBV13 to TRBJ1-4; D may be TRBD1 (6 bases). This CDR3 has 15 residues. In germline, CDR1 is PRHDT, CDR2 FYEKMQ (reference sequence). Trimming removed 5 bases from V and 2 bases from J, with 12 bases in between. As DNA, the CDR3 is TGTGCCAGCAGCACCCGGGGGCTGACTAATGAAAAACTGTTTTTT. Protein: CASSTRGLTNEKLFF.

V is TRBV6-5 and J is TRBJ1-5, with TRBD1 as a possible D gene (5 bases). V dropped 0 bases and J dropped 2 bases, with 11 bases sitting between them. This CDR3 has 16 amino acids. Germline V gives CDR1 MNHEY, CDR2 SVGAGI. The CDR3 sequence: CASSYSSGEGNQPQHF. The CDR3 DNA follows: TGTGCCAGCAGTTACTCATCGGGGGAAGGCAATCAGCCCCAGCATTTT.

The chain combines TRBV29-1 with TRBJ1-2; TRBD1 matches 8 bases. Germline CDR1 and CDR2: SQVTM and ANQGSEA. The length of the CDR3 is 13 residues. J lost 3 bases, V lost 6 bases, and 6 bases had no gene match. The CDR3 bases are TGCAGCGTGGCCCAGGGGGCGGACTATGGCTACACCTTC. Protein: CSVAQGADYGYTF.

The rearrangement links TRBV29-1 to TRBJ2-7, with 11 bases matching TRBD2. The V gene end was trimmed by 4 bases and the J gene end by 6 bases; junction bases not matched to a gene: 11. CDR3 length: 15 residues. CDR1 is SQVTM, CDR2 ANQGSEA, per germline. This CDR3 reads CSVAGLAERWFEQYF. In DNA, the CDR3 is TGCAGCGTTGCGGGACTAGCGGAGAGGTGGTTCGAGCAGTACTTC.

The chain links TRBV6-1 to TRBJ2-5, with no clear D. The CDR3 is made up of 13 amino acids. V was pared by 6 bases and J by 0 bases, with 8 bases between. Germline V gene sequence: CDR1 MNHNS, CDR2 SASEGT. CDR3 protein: CASRGQNQETQYF. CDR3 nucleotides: TGTGCCAGCAGGGGCCAGAACCAAGAGACCCAGTACTTC.